Listed below are T cell receptor beta chains from one sample, sequenced in a study of T cell repertoires and HLA-DP antigens. No antigen has been assigned to these receptors. The repertoire was sequenced with immunoSEQ multiplex PCR; TCRdb's copy has only in-frame clones and lacks some. Of over 60,000 clones listed, about four fifths are singletons. Specimen: CD4+ T cells from PBMCs. These TCRs come from a man aged 55 to 70 in good health and CMV-seronegative. CDR3s include the opening cysteine and the closing phenylalanine or tryptophan. Fields, in order: clone size, D gene, J gene, V gene, CDR3 DNA, CDR3 protein. The D gene is left open where the match is weak. The size of a clone is reported for some rows only, either as once, few or many, or as a class for expanded clones.

abundance: few
d_gene: TRBD2
j_gene: TRBJ2-3
v_gene: TRBV5-4
CDR3nt: TGTGCCAGCAGCTCCGGATTAGCGGGGGGCCGCACAGATACGCAGTATTTT
CDR3aa: CASSSGLAGGRTDTQYF

abundance: .
d_gene: .
j_gene: TRBJ1-2
v_gene: TRBV19
CDR3nt: TGTGCCAGTAGTATAGGCACAGAGCGGGTCTATGGCTACACCTTC
CDR3aa: CASSIGTERVYGYTF

abundance: .
d_gene: .
j_gene: TRBJ1-2
v_gene: TRBV28
CDR3nt: TGTGCCAGCAGTTTAACGGACACCTATGGCTACACCTTC
CDR3aa: CASSLTDTYGYTF

abundance: .
d_gene: .
j_gene: TRBJ2-6
v_gene: TRBV5-4
CDR3nt: TGTGCCAGCAGCTACTACGGTGGGGCCAACGTCCTGACTTTC
CDR3aa: CASSYYGGANVLTF

abundance: .
d_gene: .
j_gene: TRBJ2-7
v_gene: TRBV7-2
CDR3nt: TGTGCCAGCAGCTTCCAGTGGGGAGAGCAGTACTTC
CDR3aa: CASSFQWGEQYF

abundance: .
d_gene: .
j_gene: TRBJ2-5
v_gene: TRBV9
CDR3nt: TGTGCCAGCAGCGTGGCGCTGGCTCAAGAGACCCAGTACTTC
CDR3aa: CASSVALAQETQYF

abundance: .
d_gene: .
j_gene: TRBJ1-5
v_gene: TRBV11-2
CDR3nt: TGTGCCAGTTCCAGGGCCTCCTTCGAGCCCCAGCATTTT
CDR3aa: CASSRASFEPQHF

abundance: .
d_gene: TRBD1
j_gene: TRBJ1-5
v_gene: TRBV7-8
CDR3nt: TGTGCCAGCAGCTGGGACAGGGGCAGAGCCCAGCATTTT
CDR3aa: CASSWDRGRAQHF

abundance: .
d_gene: .
j_gene: TRBJ2-5
v_gene: TRBV29-1
CDR3nt: TGCAGCGTCCGACTAGTAAGGGAGACCCAGTACTTC
CDR3aa: CSVRLVRETQYF

abundance: .
d_gene: TRBD2
j_gene: TRBJ2-2
v_gene: TRBV19
CDR3nt: TGTGCCAGTAGTGTTACTAGCGGGGAAGGCACCGGGGAGCTGTTTTTT
CDR3aa: CASSVTSGEGTGELFF

abundance: .
d_gene: TRBD1
j_gene: TRBJ1-4
v_gene: TRBV5-1
CDR3nt: TGCGCCAGCAGCCCTTACCGGACAGGGTCGAATGAAAAACTGTTTTTT
CDR3aa: CASSPYRTGSNEKLFF

abundance: .
d_gene: .
j_gene: TRBJ2-1
v_gene: TRBV6-5
CDR3nt: TGTGCCAGCAGCCGCCCGGGACTCTCCGGCAATGAGCAGTTCTTC
CDR3aa: CASSRPGLSGNEQFF

abundance: .
d_gene: TRBD2
j_gene: TRBJ2-3
v_gene: TRBV2
CDR3nt: TGTGCCAGCAGTAGTCTAGCGGGAGGGACAGATACGCAGTATTTT
CDR3aa: CASSSLAGGTDTQYF

abundance: .
d_gene: .
j_gene: TRBJ1-4
v_gene: TRBV2
CDR3nt: TGTGCCAGCAGTGAGAACAACGTCAATGAAAAACTGTTTTTT
CDR3aa: CASSENNVNEKLFF

abundance: .
d_gene: TRBD2
j_gene: TRBJ2-3
v_gene: TRBV25-1
CDR3nt: TGTGCCAGCAGTCCAGCGGGAAGCACAGATACGCAGTATTTT
CDR3aa: CASSPAGSTDTQYF

abundance: .
d_gene: TRBD1
j_gene: TRBJ2-3
v_gene: TRBV7-2
CDR3nt: TGTGCCAGCAGCCGTGGACAGGGGGCGCGTAGGACGCAGTATTTT
CDR3aa: CASSRGQGARRTQYF

abundance: few
d_gene: TRBD1
j_gene: TRBJ1-1
v_gene: TRBV9
CDR3nt: TGTGCCAGCAGCGCCGACAGGGCGAACACTGAAGCTTTCTTT
CDR3aa: CASSADRANTEAFF

abundance: .
d_gene: .
j_gene: TRBJ1-6
v_gene: TRBV5-8
CDR3nt: TGTGCCAGCAGCCTGAGGGGGAATTCACCCCTCCACTTT
CDR3aa: CASSLRGNSPLHF

abundance: .
d_gene: .
j_gene: TRBJ1-3
v_gene: TRBV19
CDR3nt: TGTGCCAGTAGGTTTAGCTCTGGAAACACCATATATTTT
CDR3aa: CASRFSSGNTIYF

abundance: .
d_gene: .
j_gene: TRBJ1-2
v_gene: TRBV4-3
CDR3nt: TGCGCCAGCAGCCAAGATTCTAACAGCTATGGCTACACCTTC
CDR3aa: CASSQDSNSYGYTF

abundance: .
d_gene: .
j_gene: TRBJ1-4
v_gene: TRBV18
CDR3nt: TGTGCCAGCTCACCAACCTGGGGCGAAAAACTGTTTTTT
CDR3aa: CASSPTWGEKLFF

abundance: .
d_gene: .
j_gene: TRBJ1-2
v_gene: TRBV18
CDR3nt: TGTGCCAGCTCACCTGACTTATATGGCTACACCTTC
CDR3aa: CASSPDLYGYTF

abundance: .
d_gene: .
j_gene: TRBJ1-2
v_gene: TRBV5-1
CDR3nt: TGCGCCAGCAGCTTGGGGGTAGGCAGCCCGTATGGCTACACCTTC
CDR3aa: CASSLGVGSPYGYTF

abundance: many
d_gene: TRBD1
j_gene: TRBJ2-1
v_gene: TRBV7-2
CDR3nt: TGTGCCAGCAGCTACAGGGGGCCCCTCAATGAGCAGTTCTTC
CDR3aa: CASSYRGPLNEQFF

abundance: .
d_gene: .
j_gene: TRBJ2-3
v_gene: TRBV6-1
CDR3nt: TGTGCCAGCAGTTTACTAGTGTCAAGTGCAGATACGCAGTATTTT
CDR3aa: CASSLLVSSADTQYF

abundance: .
d_gene: .
j_gene: TRBJ1-5
v_gene: TRBV7-2
CDR3nt: TGTGCCAGCAGCTTAGTCTCCTACAATCAGCCCCAGCATTTT
CDR3aa: CASSLVSYNQPQHF

abundance: .
d_gene: .
j_gene: TRBJ1-3
v_gene: TRBV19
CDR3nt: TGTGCCAGTAGTATGGCAGCCGGACGGAACTCTGGAAACACCATATATTTT
CDR3aa: CASSMAAGRNSGNTIYF

abundance: .
d_gene: TRBD1
j_gene: TRBJ2-3
v_gene: TRBV7-7
CDR3nt: TGTGCCAGCAGCTCGGGACAGGCGGTCACAGATACGCAGTATTTT
CDR3aa: CASSSGQAVTDTQYF

abundance: .
d_gene: TRBD1
j_gene: TRBJ2-1
v_gene: TRBV7-8
CDR3nt: TGTGCCAGCAGCCTCCGGGACAGGTACAATGAGCAGTTCTTC
CDR3aa: CASSLRDRYNEQFF

abundance: .
d_gene: TRBD1
j_gene: TRBJ2-7
v_gene: TRBV5-4
CDR3nt: TGTGCCAGCAGCTTGGACAGGGGCGCCTACGAGCAGTACTTC
CDR3aa: CASSLDRGAYEQYF

abundance: .
d_gene: .
j_gene: TRBJ2-5
v_gene: TRBV15
CDR3nt: TGTGCCACCAGCAGAGATAGGGGGACTGTCGGCGAGACCCAGTACTTC
CDR3aa: CATSRDRGTVGETQYF

abundance: .
d_gene: TRBD1
j_gene: TRBJ2-1
v_gene: TRBV18
CDR3nt: TGTGCCAGCTCATCGGGGACAGGGGGCCGTGAGCAGTTCTTC
CDR3aa: CASSSGTGGREQFF

abundance: .
d_gene: .
j_gene: TRBJ1-6
v_gene: TRBV6-1
CDR3nt: TGTGCCAGCAGTGAAGCTAACCGGGGACTCCACTTT
CDR3aa: CASSEANRGLHF

abundance: .
d_gene: .
j_gene: TRBJ1-2
v_gene: TRBV7-2
CDR3nt: TGTGCCAGCAGGGGGCCAGGGACAACCTATGGCTACACCTTC
CDR3aa: CASRGPGTTYGYTF

abundance: once
d_gene: .
j_gene: TRBJ2-3
v_gene: TRBV19
CDR3nt: TGTGCCAGTAGTATTTCCCCCTACACAGATACGCAGTATTTT
CDR3aa: CASSISPYTDTQYF

abundance: .
d_gene: .
j_gene: TRBJ1-4
v_gene: TRBV6-6
CDR3nt: TGTGCCAGCAGTTCACTAGGGGGAGAAAAACTGTTTTTT
CDR3aa: CASSSLGGEKLFF

abundance: .
d_gene: TRBD1
j_gene: TRBJ1-2
v_gene: TRBV6-6
CDR3nt: TGTGCCAGCAGCCTTTCGGACAGGGGGCTCGGGGGCTACACCTTC
CDR3aa: CASSLSDRGLGGYTF

abundance: .
d_gene: TRBD2
j_gene: TRBJ2-5
v_gene: TRBV5-1
CDR3nt: TGCGCCAGCAGCTTGAGACTAGCGGGGGATCCCCAAGAGACCCAGTACTTC
CDR3aa: CASSLRLAGDPQETQYF

abundance: .
d_gene: .
j_gene: TRBJ2-3
v_gene: TRBV15
CDR3nt: TGTGCCACCAGCACAACGGCCGATACGCAGTATTTT
CDR3aa: CATSTTADTQYF